A single sample gave rise to the 32 T cell receptor beta chains below, sequenced in a study of control samples from healthy donors and cancer patients. Sequencing was performed with immunoSEQ multiplex PCR; in TCRdb, only in-frame clones are kept and a portion is missing. The repertoire holds 60,000 to 80,000 clones, with roughly 90% as singletons. The sample was blood. These receptors all stem from a woman in her forties or fifties in good health.

This clone was observed once. The chain carries TRBV30 and TRBJ2-1; 13 bases line up with TRBD2. The germline V gene encodes CDR1 GTSNPN and CDR2 SVGIG (reference sequence). This CDR3 is built from 14 residues. After removal of 3 bases from V and 12 bases from J, the junction contained 8 bases not matched to a gene. The CDR3 spells CAWRPGLAGMRQFF. The CDR3 DNA follows: TGTGCCTGGAGACCGGGACTAGCGGGAATGCGGCAGTTCTTC.

V gene TRBV6-5 combines with J gene TRBJ2-1; 7 nucleotides align to TRBD2. This CDR3 has 16 residues. Germline CDR1 and CDR2: MNHEY and SVGAGI. The V and J ends lost 2 bases and 5 bases, in that order; junction bases with no gene match: 9. The CDR3 protein is CASSYRLGGGNNEQFF. The DNA for the CDR3 is TGTGCCAGCAGTTACCGCTTGGGGGGAGGGAACAATGAGCAGTTCTTC.

The rearrangement joins TRBV7-8 to TRBJ1-1; D is ambiguous. Per the germline V gene, CDR1 is SGHVS and CDR2 is FQNEAQ. Trimming removed 3 bases at V and 1 base at J, with 21 bases between. There are 18 residues in the CDR3. This chain's CDR3 is CASSFSADAPNRNTEAFF. The CDR3 nucleotides read TGTGCCAGCAGCTTTTCGGCCGACGCCCCGAACCGGAACACTGAAGCTTTCTTT.

The chain is built from TRBV13 and TRBJ2-1, with TRBD2 matching over 11 bases. V shed 5 bases and J 8 bases; nucleotides not matched to a gene: 8. Germline V gene data show CDR1 as PRHDT and CDR2 as FYEKMQ (reference sequence). The CDR3 length is 15 residues. This chain's CDR3 is CASSTTSGSGDEQFF. Here the CDR3 DNA reads TGTGCCAGCAGCACCACTAGCGGGAGTGGAGATGAGCAGTTCTTC.

This clone showed up just a few times. The chain carries TRBV7-9 and TRBJ1-6, with TRBD1 identical over 9 bases. Germline V gene lookup returns CDR1 SEHNR and CDR2 FQNEAQ (reference sequence). V lost 0 bases, J lost 9 bases, and 9 bases stayed unmatched. The CDR3 covers 17 residues. For the CDR3, the DNA is TGTGCCAGCAGCTTAGCCCAAGGGACAGGGCGGAGTTCACCCCTCCACTTT. The encoded protein is CASSLAQGTGRSSPLHF.

The V gene is TRBV28, the J gene TRBJ1-5; no definite D call. V gave up 7 bases and J gave up 4 bases, with 8 bases separating them. Germline CDR1 is MDHEN and CDR2 is SYDVKM. CDR3 length: 12 amino acids. CDR3 nucleotides: TGTGCCAGCATGCGGGGTAATCAGCCCCAGCATTTT. Protein sequence: CASMRGNQPQHF.

The rearrangement joins TRBV29-1 to TRBJ2-5; D gene uncertain. Trimming shortened V by 5 bases and J by 3 bases, and 7 bases separated the two germline ends. Germline V gene sequence: CDR1 SQVTM, CDR2 ANQGSEA. This CDR3 region has 11 residues. The CDR3 here is CSVCPEETQYF. DNA for the CDR3: TGCAGCGTTTGCCCCGAAGAGACCCAGTACTTC.

This chain uses TRBV2 with TRBJ1-1, with TRBD1 identical over 9 bases. The CDR3 consists of 13 residues. Germline assignment: CDR1 SNHLY and CDR2 FYNNEI. The ends lost 8 bases at V and 3 bases at J; junction bases unmatched: 4. The DNA for the CDR3 is TGTGCCAGCGGACAGGGGCCGGACACTGAAGCTTTCTTT. Residues: CASGQGPDTEAFF.

The chain couples TRBV4-1 to TRBJ2-1, with 9 bases that match TRBD2. Germline CDR1 is MGHRA and CDR2 is YSYEKL. V trimming: 5 bases; J trimming: 7 bases; junction bases outside the gene matches: 3. CDR3 length: 13 residues. The CDR3 DNA reads TGCGCCAGCAGCATACTAGCGGGTAATGAGCAGTTCTTC. Its translation is CASSILAGNEQFF.

V is TRBV5-1 and J is TRBJ1-2; D is undetermined. The CDR3 extends over 13 amino acids. Trimming cost V 0 bases and J 4 bases, with 7 bases left between them. The V gene's germline CDR1 is SGHRS and CDR2 YFSETQ. This CDR3 reads CASSLGTAYGYTF. In nucleotides, the CDR3 is TGCGCCAGCAGCTTGGGTACAGCCTATGGCTACACCTTC.

The chain has TRBV7-3 and TRBJ2-2, with D tentatively TRBD2 (6 bases). Germline CDR1 reads SGHTA; CDR2 reads FQGTGA. The V end lost 5 bases, the J end lost 4 bases, and 11 bases lay between the germline ends. This CDR3 has 14 residues. The CDR3 sequence: CASSVLGGTGELFF. The CDR3 DNA reads TGTGCCAGCAGCGTACTCGGGGGCACCGGGGAGCTGTTTTTT.

This sequence joins TRBV6-5 and TRBJ2-2, with no clear D. Between the trimmed V and J ends, which lost 6 bases and 1 base, there was a span of 3 bases. The CDR3 spans 12 residues. Germline CDR1 is MNHEY and CDR2 is SVGAGI. The CDR3, as DNA: TGTGCCAGCAGGGAGAACACCGGGGAGCTGTTTTTT. This codes for CASRENTGELFF.

The chain employs TRBV20-1 and TRBJ2-1; no definite D call. CDR1 and CDR2 (germline): DFQATT, SNEGSKA (reference sequence). The V and J ends lost 2 bases and 16 bases respectively, with 15 bases between them. The CDR3 is 11 amino acids. CDR3 sequence (DNA): TGCAGTGCTAGAAGGGCGACCTCCAAATTCTTC. This translates into CSARRATSKFF.

The chain links TRBV2 to TRBJ1-1; D gene ambiguous. The CDR3 runs 15 residues. Germline V gene lookup returns CDR1 SNHLY and CDR2 FYNNEI. V was shortened by 5 bases and J by 0 bases, with 13 bases between the two germline ends. CDR3 nucleotides: TGTGCCAGCAGTCCCCGCGGAGCCATGAACACTGAAGCTTTCTTT. Protein: CASSPRGAMNTEAFF.

V is TRBV19 and J is TRBJ1-5; TRBD1 is a possible D gene (5 bases). This CDR3 has 13 amino acids. In germline, CDR1 is LNHDA, CDR2 SQIVND (reference sequence). V lost 5 bases, J lost 5 bases, and 10 bases lay in between. The CDR3 coding sequence is TGTGCCAGTAGTGACAGTCCCTATCAGCCCCAGCATTTT. Translation gives CASSDSPYQPQHF. The whole variable domain, filled in from reference TRBV19 and TRBJ1-5, reads DGGITQSPKYLFRKEGQNVTLSCEQNLNHDAMYWYRQDPGQGLRLIYYSQIVNDFQKGDIAEGYSVSREKKESFPLTVTSAQKNPTAFYLCASSDSPYQPQHFGDGTRLSIL.

The genes are TRBV10-3 and TRBJ1-3; the D gene is possibly TRBD1 (5 bases). V gave up 4 bases and J gave up 8 bases, with 15 bases separating them. In germline, CDR1 is ENHRY, CDR2 SYGVKD. The CDR3 spans 14 residues. CDR3 residues: CAISGGGTGHTIYF. The CDR3 coding sequence is TGTGCCATCAGTGGAGGCGGGACTGGCCACACCATATATTTT.

The CDR3 DNA reads TGTGCCAGCAGCCTGGGAGTTTCCTACAATGAGCAGTTCTTC. Amino acid sequence: CASSLGVSYNEQFF. The chain is built from TRBV3-1 (or the pseudogene TRBV3-2) and TRBJ2-1; tentatively, D is TRBD2 (5 bases). This CDR3 contains 14 residues. Germline-derived CDR1 and CDR2 are LGHDT and YNNKEL (reference sequence). Deletions cut 4 bases from V and 1 base from J, with 8 bases between.

The chain recombines TRBV7-8 with TRBJ2-7, with 7 nucleotides matching TRBD2. With V trimmed by 5 bases and J by 1 base, 8 bases remained unmatched. The germline gives CDR1 SGHVS, CDR2 FQNEAQ. CDR3 length: 15 residues. CDR3 region: CASSPSLARSYEQYF. Here the CDR3 DNA reads TGTGCCAGCAGCCCATCACTAGCGCGGTCCTACGAGCAGTACTTC.

The chain carries TRBV6-1 and TRBJ1-1, with D unclear. Trimming cost V 0 bases and J 6 bases, with 8 bases left between them. CDR1 and CDR2 from the germline V gene are MNHNS and SASEGT. This CDR3 comprises 13 residues. CDR3: CASSEAWPPEAFF. CDR3 sequence (DNA): TGTGCCAGCAGTGAAGCGTGGCCCCCTGAAGCTTTCTTT.

This chain connects TRBV29-1 to TRBJ1-6, with 7 bases lining up with TRBD1. The CDR3 totals 13 residues. In germline, CDR1 is SQVTM, CDR2 ANQGSEA. J was trimmed by 8 bases and V by 6 bases; bases with no gene match: 7. The CDR3 reads CSVDDRVDSPLHF. The CDR3 DNA is TGCAGCGTGGATGACAGGGTGGATTCACCCCTCCACTTT.

This chain links TRBV6-5 with TRBJ1-1, with D possibly TRBD1 on 5 matching bases. The CDR3 contains 13 residues. CDR1 is MNHEY, CDR2 SVGAGI, per germline. Trimming took off 7 bases at V and 8 bases at J, with 17 bases between the two ends. In nucleotides, the CDR3 is TGTGCCAGCACAGGGAGCCAGAAAGCGGAAGCTTTCTTT. Translated: CASTGSQKAEAFF.

The rearrangement uses TRBV7-9 and TRBJ2-7; 7 bases align to TRBD1. Unmatched junction bases numbered 10, after V lost 5 bases and J lost 6 bases. The CDR3 runs 14 residues. The germline V gene encodes CDR1 SEHNR and CDR2 FQNEAQ (reference sequence). CDR3 amino acids: CASSQGQPPFEQYF. The CDR3 region has the DNA TGTGCCAGCAGCCAGGGACAGCCGCCTTTCGAGCAGTACTTC.

The chain has TRBV5-1 and TRBJ1-2; 7 nucleotides line up with TRBD1. With 0 bases clipped from V and 8 bases from J, the junction kept 4 bases outside the gene matches. CDR3 length equals 13 residues. CDR1 and CDR2 (germline): SGHRS, YFSETQ. The DNA for the CDR3 is TGCGCCAGCAGCTTGGACAGGGGCCGGGGCTACACCTTC. Translating gives CASSLDRGRGYTF.

The chain carries TRBV7-9 and TRBJ2-1; the match to TRBD2 covers 7 bases. J gave up 8 bases and V 5 bases, and 9 bases lay outside the gene matches. The CDR3 is 14 amino acids. The germline V gene encodes CDR1 SEHNR and CDR2 FQNEAQ (reference sequence). CDR3: CASSREVGFDEQFF. CDR3 in DNA: TGTGCCAGCAGCCGGGAGGTTGGGTTCGATGAGCAGTTCTTC.

The chain carries TRBV19 and TRBJ2-1, with 10 bases matching TRBD2. V gave up 3 bases and J gave up 5 bases; unmatched junction bases: 7. The germline gives CDR1 LNHDA, CDR2 SQIVND (reference sequence). There are 16 residues in the CDR3. In DNA form, the CDR3 reads TGTGCCAGTAGTATCCGTCTAGCGGGAGCAGACAATGAGCAGTTCTTC. Its translation: CASSIRLAGADNEQFF.

V is TRBV4-1 and J is TRBJ1-4; 7 bases map to TRBD1. V was pared by 3 bases and J by 1 base, with 2 bases of the junction left unmatched. The CDR3 is 15 amino acids. Germline V lookup: CDR1 MGHRA, CDR2 YSYEKL. The CDR3 protein is CASSHGDRTNEKLFF. The CDR3 bases are TGCGCCAGCAGCCATGGGGACAGAACTAATGAAAAACTGTTTTTT.

The chain joins TRBV10-1 to TRBJ1-2; 7 nucleotides align to TRBD1. CDR3 length equals 13 residues. Losses at the gene ends were 4 bases for V and 8 bases for J; bases not matched to a gene: 7. Germline CDR1 WNHNN, CDR2 SYGVQD (reference sequence). The CDR3 protein is CASSADREGGYTF. In DNA form, the CDR3 reads TGCGCCAGCAGTGCTGACAGGGAAGGCGGCTACACCTTC.

The genes are TRBV7-8 and TRBJ1-1; D unclear. The V gene's germline CDR1 is SGHVS and CDR2 FQNEAQ. This CDR3 is built from 13 residues. Trimming left V 5 bases short and J 0 bases short, with 7 bases between. CDR3 sequence: CASSRGMNTEAFF. CDR3 in DNA: TGTGCCAGCAGCCGCGGCATGAACACTGAAGCTTTCTTT.

The rearrangement links TRBV18 to TRBJ1-5; D remains ambiguous. The CDR3 is 12 amino acids. The germline CDR1 and CDR2 sequences are KGHSH and LQKENI. V was cut by 6 bases and J by 1 base, with 4 bases left in between. The CDR3 DNA sequence: TGTGCCAGCTCTCCAAGCAATCAGCCCCAGCATTTT. This encodes CASSPSNQPQHF. Supplemented by reference TRBV18 and TRBJ1-5, the full variable domain reads NAGVMQNPRHLVRRRGQEARLRCSPMKGHSHVYWYRQLPEEGLKFMVYLQKENIIDESGMPKERFSAEFPKEGPSILRIQQVVRGDSAAYFCASSPSNQPQHFGDGTRLSIL.

The V call is TRBV4-1, the J call TRBJ2-3; 8 nucleotides agree with TRBD2. Germline loops: CDR1 MGHRA, CDR2 YSYEKL. The CDR3 consists of 17 residues. V shed 1 base and J 6 bases; nucleotides not matched to a gene: 12. This CDR3 reads CASSQASLRGEFDTQYF. CDR3 nucleotide sequence: TGCGCCAGCAGCCAAGCCTCCCTGCGGGGGGAGTTTGATACGCAGTATTTT.

This chain links TRBV4-1 with TRBJ1-1, with 8 bases matching TRBD1. Germline V gene sequence: CDR1 MGHRA, CDR2 YSYEKL. Trimming cost V 7 bases and J 0 bases; bases outside gene matches: 13. The CDR3 extends over 17 amino acids. CDR3 in amino acids: CASTSQAGTGVNTEAFF. CDR3 sequence (DNA): TGCGCCAGCACCAGCCAAGCCGGGACAGGTGTGAACACTGAAGCTTTCTTT.

The rearrangement uses TRBV29-1 and TRBJ2-1, with TRBD2 matching over 13 bases. Germline V gives CDR1 SQVTM, CDR2 ANQGSEA. Unmatched junction bases numbered 8, after V lost 6 bases and J lost 6 bases. The CDR3 is 15 residues long. CDR3 nucleotide sequence: TGCAGCGTGGACAACAGACTAGCGGGAGGCAATGAGCAGTTCTTC. Its translation: CSVDNRLAGGNEQFF.